This is a list of T cell receptor beta chains from one sample in a study of a mutant IDH1 vaccine in newly diagnosed glioma. Clones were read by immunoSEQ multiplex PCR, and TCRdb kept only the in-frame ones, dropping some. The repertoire includes tens of thousands of clones, 83% of them detected once, and 7% to 9% sits in the top ten. The sequencing here drew on PBMCs, taken from a glioma patient treated with radiotherapy, temozolomide or both. These receptors were obtained from a woman aged 50 to 60 with glioma. CDR3s include the opening cysteine and the closing phenylalanine or tryptophan. Each record gives: D gene, V gene, clone size, J gene, CDR3 protein, CDR3 DNA. A D gene is named only where the DNA matches it firmly. Size is omitted from some rows. Given values are once, few, many or a class for expanded clones.

D gene: TRBD2; V gene: TRBV5-1; clone size: NA; J gene: TRBJ2-3; CDR3 protein: CASSPGLAGTDTQYF; CDR3 DNA: TGCGCCAGCAGCCCGGGACTAGCGGGGACAGATACGCAGTATTTT
D gene: TRBD2; V gene: TRBV7-9; clone size: NA; J gene: TRBJ2-1; CDR3 protein: CASSLSGGPHNEQFF; CDR3 DNA: TGTGCCAGCAGCCTAAGCGGGGGCCCCCACAATGAGCAGTTCTTC
D gene: NA; V gene: TRBV2; clone size: NA; J gene: TRBJ1-1; CDR3 protein: CASNGGFLLNTEAFF; CDR3 DNA: TGTGCCAGCAACGGGGGATTCCTTTTGAACACTGAAGCTTTCTTT
D gene: NA; V gene: TRBV29-1; clone size: NA; J gene: TRBJ1-4; CDR3 protein: CSVEPGRTRGGTNEKLFF; CDR3 DNA: TGCAGCGTCGAACCGGGCCGAACTCGAGGGGGGACTAATGAAAAACTGTTTTTT
D gene: NA; V gene: TRBV4-1; clone size: NA; J gene: TRBJ2-4; CDR3 protein: CASSQGLNPGRKVLAKNIQYF; CDR3 DNA: TGCGCCAGCAGCCAAGGCCTTAACCCGGGACGGAAAGTTCTAGCCAAAAACATTCAGTACTTC
D gene: NA; V gene: TRBV4-1; clone size: once; J gene: TRBJ2-4; CDR3 protein: CASSQPVAKNIQYF; CDR3 DNA: TGCGCCAGCAGCCAACCTGTAGCCAAAAACATTCAGTACTTC
D gene: TRBD1; V gene: TRBV6-5; clone size: few; J gene: TRBJ1-5; CDR3 protein: CASRRDRGRNQPQHF; CDR3 DNA: TGTGCCAGCAGACGGGACAGGGGTCGGAATCAGCCCCAGCATTTT
D gene: NA; V gene: TRBV19; clone size: NA; J gene: TRBJ1-2; CDR3 protein: CASTELGGANYGYTF; CDR3 DNA: TGTGCCAGTACCGAGCTGGGCGGGGCTAACTATGGCTACACCTTC
D gene: NA; V gene: TRBV5-8; clone size: NA; J gene: TRBJ2-2; CDR3 protein: CASSLGGPTGELFF; CDR3 DNA: TGTGCCAGCAGCTTGGGGGGACCCACCGGGGAGCTGTTTTTT
D gene: TRBD1; V gene: TRBV28; clone size: NA; J gene: TRBJ1-2; CDR3 protein: CASSTRTGTGYTF; CDR3 DNA: TGTGCCAGCAGTACCCGGACAGGGACTGGCTACACCTTC
D gene: TRBD1; V gene: TRBV27; clone size: NA; J gene: TRBJ1-2; CDR3 protein: CASRSLARDSARPTGYTF; CDR3 DNA: TGTGCCAGTCGAAGTTTAGCCCGGGACAGCGCTAGACCGACAGGCTACACCTTC
D gene: NA; V gene: TRBV7-2; clone size: NA; J gene: TRBJ1-1; CDR3 protein: CASSSTGTKGAEAFF; CDR3 DNA: TGTGCCAGCAGCTCCACCGGGACGAAGGGCGCTGAAGCTTTCTTT
D gene: NA; V gene: TRBV30; clone size: few; J gene: TRBJ1-6; CDR3 protein: CAWSARGSPLHF; CDR3 DNA: TGTGCCTGGAGTGCCCGGGGTTCACCCCTCCACTTT
D gene: TRBD2; V gene: TRBV6-1; clone size: NA; J gene: TRBJ2-7; CDR3 protein: CASSIAGGGWEQYF; CDR3 DNA: TGTGCCAGCAGTATAGCGGGGGGAGGTTGGGAGCAGTACTTC
D gene: TRBD2; V gene: TRBV19; clone size: NA; J gene: TRBJ2-1; CDR3 protein: CASSGLAGGYNEQFF; CDR3 DNA: TGTGCCAGTAGTGGACTAGCGGGGGGCTACAATGAGCAGTTCTTC
D gene: NA; V gene: TRBV29-1; clone size: few; J gene: TRBJ1-1; CDR3 protein: CSVYLTVEAFF; CDR3 DNA: TGCAGCGTTTATTTGACCGTTGAAGCTTTCTTT
D gene: TRBD1; V gene: TRBV6-5; clone size: NA; J gene: TRBJ1-1; CDR3 protein: CASSDRVGDTEAFF; CDR3 DNA: TGTGCCAGCAGTGACAGGGTGGGAGACACTGAAGCTTTCTTT
D gene: TRBD1; V gene: TRBV6-5; clone size: NA; J gene: TRBJ1-1; CDR3 protein: CASSLGQGAEAFF; CDR3 DNA: TGTGCCAGCAGCCTAGGCCAGGGGGCTGAAGCTTTCTTT
D gene: TRBD1; V gene: TRBV5-1; clone size: NA; J gene: TRBJ1-2; CDR3 protein: CASSFRPRDSLNGYTF; CDR3 DNA: TGCGCCAGCAGCTTTCGACCACGGGACAGTCTTAATGGCTACACCTTC
D gene: TRBD1; V gene: TRBV5-5; clone size: NA; J gene: TRBJ1-1; CDR3 protein: CASSPGQGYTEAFF; CDR3 DNA: TGTGCCAGCAGCCCGGGACAGGGGTACACTGAAGCTTTCTTT
D gene: NA; V gene: TRBV21-1; clone size: NA; J gene: TRBJ2-3; CDR3 protein: CASIKLQARDTQYF; CDR3 DNA: TGTGCCAGCATCAAGCTCCAGGCGCGGGATACGCAGTATTTT
D gene: NA; V gene: TRBV29-1; clone size: NA; J gene: TRBJ2-3; CDR3 protein: CSALLGGSTDTQYF; CDR3 DNA: TGCAGCGCCTTATTAGGGGGGAGCACAGATACGCAGTATTTT
D gene: TRBD1; V gene: TRBV19; clone size: NA; J gene: TRBJ1-1; CDR3 protein: CASTLTGGTEAFF; CDR3 DNA: TGTGCCAGTACGCTGACAGGGGGGACTGAAGCTTTCTTT
D gene: TRBD1; V gene: TRBV25-1; clone size: NA; J gene: TRBJ1-2; CDR3 protein: CASSNSHRDSYGYTF; CDR3 DNA: TGTGCCAGCAGTAACTCCCACCGGGACAGCTATGGCTACACCTTC
D gene: TRBD1; V gene: TRBV7-8; clone size: few; J gene: TRBJ1-2; CDR3 protein: CASSRRQGSPYYGYTF; CDR3 DNA: TGTGCCAGCAGCCGAAGACAGGGGAGCCCATACTATGGCTACACCTTC
D gene: NA; V gene: TRBV30; clone size: NA; J gene: TRBJ1-5; CDR3 protein: CAWKDSGTTYSNQPQHF; CDR3 DNA: TGTGCCTGGAAAGATTCCGGGACAACCTATAGCAATCAGCCCCAGCATTTT
D gene: NA; V gene: TRBV7-2; clone size: NA; J gene: TRBJ1-3; CDR3 protein: CASSLGSPGNTIYF; CDR3 DNA: TGTGCCAGCAGCTTAGGCAGCCCTGGAAACACCATATATTTT
D gene: NA; V gene: TRBV6-5; clone size: NA; J gene: TRBJ2-1; CDR3 protein: CASSKVRSEQFF; CDR3 DNA: TGTGCCAGCTCCAAAGTTAGGAGTGAGCAGTTCTTC
D gene: NA; V gene: TRBV4-2; clone size: NA; J gene: TRBJ2-2; CDR3 protein: CASSPVQGTGELFF; CDR3 DNA: TGTGCCAGCAGCCCTGTACAGGGAACCGGGGAGCTGTTTTTT
D gene: NA; V gene: TRBV21-1; clone size: few; J gene: TRBJ1-6; CDR3 protein: CARLIMRPKHSPLHF; CDR3 DNA: TGTGCCCGGCTAATTATGAGACCAAAACATTCACCCCTCCACTTT
D gene: NA; V gene: TRBV7-8; clone size: once; J gene: TRBJ1-2; CDR3 protein: CASSPRERSLGYTF; CDR3 DNA: TGTGCCAGCAGCCCCCGAGAAAGGTCCCTCGGCTACACCTTC
D gene: TRBD2; V gene: TRBV7-2; clone size: NA; J gene: TRBJ2-2; CDR3 protein: CASSLGGGRTGELFF; CDR3 DNA: TGTGCCAGCAGCTTGGGGGGGGGTAGGACCGGGGAGCTGTTTTTT
D gene: TRBD1; V gene: TRBV28; clone size: NA; J gene: TRBJ1-1; CDR3 protein: CASSLFVPGQGRAFF; CDR3 DNA: TGTGCCAGCAGCCTATTTGTCCCGGGACAGGGTCGAGCTTTCTTT
D gene: NA; V gene: TRBV11-2; clone size: NA; J gene: TRBJ1-1; CDR3 protein: CASSLGFAGYTEAFF; CDR3 DNA: TGTGCCAGCAGCTTAGGGTTCGCAGGGTACACTGAAGCTTTCTTT
D gene: NA; V gene: TRBV5-1; clone size: NA; J gene: TRBJ2-3; CDR3 protein: CASSFFGVSTDTQYF; CDR3 DNA: TGCGCCAGCAGCTTCTTCGGCGTTAGCACAGATACGCAGTATTTT
D gene: TRBD2; V gene: TRBV5-1; clone size: NA; J gene: TRBJ2-5; CDR3 protein: CASRYIAGQETQYF; CDR3 DNA: TGCGCCAGCAGATACATAGCGGGACAAGAGACCCAGTACTTC
D gene: NA; V gene: TRBV6-1; clone size: NA; J gene: TRBJ1-6; CDR3 protein: CASTTSGGYNSPLHF; CDR3 DNA: TGTGCCAGCACGACCTCGGGGGGTTATAATTCACCCCTCCACTTT
D gene: TRBD1; V gene: TRBV9; clone size: NA; J gene: TRBJ2-7; CDR3 protein: CASSVGAGGWDEQYF; CDR3 DNA: TGTGCCAGCAGCGTAGGAGCAGGGGGCTGGGACGAGCAGTACTTC
D gene: NA; V gene: TRBV19; clone size: NA; J gene: TRBJ1-2; CDR3 protein: CASSIRPPPNYGYTF; CDR3 DNA: TGTGCCAGTAGTATAAGGCCGCCACCTAACTATGGCTACACCTTC
D gene: NA; V gene: TRBV11-3; clone size: NA; J gene: TRBJ2-7; CDR3 protein: CASSIPGTVYEQYF; CDR3 DNA: TGTGCCAGCAGCATCCCCGGGACGGTCTACGAGCAGTACTTC
D gene: NA; V gene: TRBV12-1; clone size: NA; J gene: TRBJ1-5; CDR3 protein: CASSPRQPQHF; CDR3 DNA: TGTGCCAGCAGCCCGAGACAGCCCCAGCATTTT
D gene: NA; V gene: TRBV19; clone size: NA; J gene: TRBJ1-4; CDR3 protein: CASVEWGGYEKLFF; CDR3 DNA: TGTGCCAGCGTGGAGTGGGGGGGCTATGAAAAACTGTTTTTT
D gene: NA; V gene: TRBV5-6; clone size: NA; J gene: TRBJ2-2; CDR3 protein: CASSPVGTGELFF; CDR3 DNA: TGTGCCAGCAGCCCGGTAGGCACCGGGGAGCTGTTTTTT
D gene: TRBD1; V gene: TRBV27; clone size: NA; J gene: TRBJ2-7; CDR3 protein: CASSPGTERYEQYF; CDR3 DNA: TGTGCCAGCAGTCCCGGGACAGAAAGATACGAGCAGTACTTC
D gene: NA; V gene: TRBV4-2; clone size: few; J gene: TRBJ1-1; CDR3 protein: CASSQRLRTEAFF; CDR3 DNA: TGTGCCAGCAGCCAACGACTCCGGACTGAAGCTTTCTTT
D gene: NA; V gene: TRBV25-1; clone size: few; J gene: TRBJ1-1; CDR3 protein: CASSEEGSTTEAFF; CDR3 DNA: TGTGCCAGCAGTGAAGAGGGAAGTACCACTGAAGCTTTCTTT
D gene: NA; V gene: TRBV30; clone size: NA; J gene: TRBJ1-1; CDR3 protein: CAWSARITGSNTEAFF; CDR3 DNA: TGTGCCTGGAGTGCACGGATCACAGGGAGTAACACTGAAGCTTTCTTT
D gene: NA; V gene: TRBV4-1; clone size: NA; J gene: TRBJ2-7; CDR3 protein: CASSVSTGETYEQYF; CDR3 DNA: TGCGCCAGCAGCGTTAGTACAGGCGAAACCTACGAGCAGTACTTC
D gene: NA; V gene: TRBV9; clone size: NA; J gene: TRBJ1-5; CDR3 protein: CASSVGTVGQPQHF; CDR3 DNA: TGTGCCAGCAGCGTCGGAACGGTAGGTCAGCCCCAGCATTTT
D gene: TRBD1; V gene: TRBV10-3; clone size: NA; J gene: TRBJ1-6; CDR3 protein: CAISVSPGQGVPLHF; CDR3 DNA: TGTGCCATCAGTGTCTCTCCGGGACAGGGGGTCCCCCTCCACTTT
D gene: NA; V gene: TRBV6-4; clone size: few; J gene: TRBJ1-6; CDR3 protein: CASSDRDGGSPLHF; CDR3 DNA: TGTGCCAGCAGTGACCGGGACGGTGGTTCACCCCTCCACTTT
D gene: TRBD2; V gene: TRBV25-1; clone size: NA; J gene: TRBJ2-2; CDR3 protein: CASSRVSGGAGSTGELFF; CDR3 DNA: TGTGCCAGCAGCCGGGTGAGCGGGGGGGCTGGTTCTACCGGGGAGCTGTTTTTT
D gene: TRBD1; V gene: TRBV5-1; clone size: NA; J gene: TRBJ1-5; CDR3 protein: CASSLGQGNNQPQHF; CDR3 DNA: TGCGCCAGCAGCTTGGGACAGGGGAACAATCAGCCCCAGCATTTT
D gene: NA; V gene: TRBV5-1; clone size: NA; J gene: TRBJ2-7; CDR3 protein: CASSRETRGEQYF; CDR3 DNA: TGCGCCAGCAGCCGAGAAACCCGGGGGGAGCAGTACTTC
D gene: NA; V gene: TRBV15; clone size: NA; J gene: TRBJ1-5; CDR3 protein: CATSRGSLGLGNQPQHF; CDR3 DNA: TGTGCCACCAGCAGGGGGTCATTAGGCCTCGGGAATCAGCCCCAGCATTTT